These T cell receptor beta chains were read from a single sample in a study of blood T cell repertoires in COVID-19. Generated by immunoSEQ multiplex PCR, the TCRdb table keeps only in-frame clones and is missing some. The profile shows about 220,000 clones, approximately 86% of them singletons. Sequencing was carried out using PBMCs or T cells enriched from blood (not recorded which). The source of these receptors is a woman in her 50s with acute COVID-19. Each CDR3 is given with its conserved first and last residue. A D gene is named only where the DNA matches it firmly. Clone size is shown for a subset of rows, as once, few, many or a class of expanded clone.

TRBD1,NA,TRBJ1-2,TRBV11-1,TGTGCCAGCAGCTTAGCCGGGACAGCTAACTATGGCTACACCTTC,CASSLAGTANYGYTF
TRBD2,NA,TRBJ2-1,TRBV2,TGTGCCAGCAGTGAACGTCGACTAGCGTATTACAATGAGCAGTTCTTC,CASSERRLAYYNEQFF
TRBD2,NA,TRBJ2-4,TRBV27,TGTGCCAGCTGGGGACTAGCGGACCCCTTAGCCAAAAACATTCAGTACTTC,CASWGLADPLAKNIQYF
TRBD2,once,TRBJ2-1,TRBV7-8,TGTGCCAGCAGCCAGAATTTAGGGACTAGCGGGAGGAATGAGCAGTTCTTC,CASSQNLGTSGRNEQFF
NA,NA,TRBJ2-1,TRBV6-2/TRBV6-3,TGTGCCAGCAGTTCGTACAGGGTTTACAATGAGCAGTTCTTC,CASSSYRVYNEQFF
TRBD1,few,TRBJ2-6,TRBV18,TGTGCCAGCTCCCGTGAGACAGGGGCCCACTCTGGGGCCAACGTCCTGACTTTC,CASSRETGAHSGANVLTF
TRBD2,NA,TRBJ2-1,TRBV5-1,TGCGCCAGCAGCTTGGCCGGGCTAGCGGAAGGCAGGGAGCAGTTCTTC,CASSLAGLAEGREQFF
NA,NA,TRBJ2-3,TRBV19,TGTGCCAGTAGGACGCCAGGGGTTGGGGGCACAGATACGCAGTATTTT,CASRTPGVGGTDTQYF
TRBD1,NA,TRBJ2-3,TRBV5-1,TGCGCCAGCAGCACGACAGGGGGCAATACGCAGTATTTT,CASSTTGGNTQYF
TRBD1,NA,TRBJ1-6,TRBV6-5,TGTGCCAGCACCAGGACAGGGGTCAATTCACCCCTCCACTTT,CASTRTGVNSPLHF
TRBD1,NA,TRBJ1-4,TRBV28,TGTGCCAGCAGTGCCTCGGGACAGGGGAATGAAAAACTGTTTTTT,CASSASGQGNEKLFF
NA,NA,TRBJ2-5,TRBV9,TGTGCCAGCAGCGAGGGCGGAGGGTACCAAGAGACCCAGTACTTC,CASSEGGGYQETQYF
NA,NA,TRBJ2-7,TRBV21-1,TGTGCCAGCAGCAAAGCGGGGGGGACAGGAGGGCTCTACGAGCAGTACTTC,CASSKAGGTGGLYEQYF
NA,once,TRBJ1-4,TRBV18,TGTGCCAGCTCACCTTCCGGGGGTCGGGAAAAACTGTTTTTT,CASSPSGGREKLFF
NA,NA,TRBJ1-2,TRBV19,TGTGCCAGTAGTAAAGAATGGTGGAGCTATGGCTACACCTTC,CASSKEWWSYGYTF
TRBD1,NA,TRBJ2-1,TRBV7-9,TGTGCCAGCAGCTTGGGACAGGGGGACTACAATGAGCAGTTCTTC,CASSLGQGDYNEQFF
TRBD2,NA,TRBJ2-7,TRBV18,TGTGCCAGCTCACTCCAAACTAGCGGGAGGACCTACGAGCAGTACTTC,CASSLQTSGRTYEQYF
TRBD1,NA,TRBJ1-1,TRBV7-3,TGTGCCAGCAGCCGACCGGACAGGACGAACACAGCTTTCTTT,CASSRPDRTNTAFF
NA,NA,TRBJ2-1,TRBV15,TGTGCCACCAGCAGAGATAGAGCCGCCTACAATGAGCAGTTCTTC,CATSRDRAAYNEQFF
NA,NA,TRBJ1-5,TRBV27,TGTGCCAGCACCACGAGATATAAAGGGGCTAGCAATCAGCCCCAGCATTTT,CASTTRYKGASNQPQHF
NA,NA,TRBJ1-1,TRBV7-2,TGTGCCAGCAGCTTAGTGGGGGCAGTCTCGCCTAACACTGAAGCTTTCTTT,CASSLVGAVSPNTEAFF
TRBD1,once,TRBJ1-5,TRBV19,TGTGCCAGTAGTTCTAAGACAGGGATGACAAATCAGCCCCAGCATTTT,CASSSKTGMTNQPQHF
NA,NA,TRBJ1-2,TRBV10-1,TGCGCCAGCAGTGGGGTGGGACACACCAACTATGGCTACACCTTC,CASSGVGHTNYGYTF
TRBD1,NA,TRBJ1-2,TRBV7-8,TGTGCCAGCAGCGCAGGGACAGGGGGCGGCTACACCTTC,CASSAGTGGGYTF
NA,NA,TRBJ2-1,TRBV25-1,TGTGCCAGCAGTGATACCGGGACTGTAGTCAATGAGCAGTTCTTC,CASSDTGTVVNEQFF
NA,NA,TRBJ1-1,TRBV6-2/TRBV6-3,TGTGCCAGCAGTTCCCATTTCAGGACTGAAGCTTTCTTT,CASSSHFRTEAFF
NA,once,TRBJ2-1,TRBV12-3/TRBV12-4,TGTGCCAGCAGTTTAGCGACTGATGAGCAGTTCTTC,CASSLATDEQFF
NA,NA,TRBJ2-5,TRBV12-3/TRBV12-4,TGTGCCAGCAGTTTACGAAGCACCCAGTACTTC,CASSLRSTQYF
TRBD1,few,TRBJ1-6,TRBV4-1,TGCGCCAGCAGCCCCGGGACAGGCCTCAATTCACCCCTCCACTTT,CASSPGTGLNSPLHF
TRBD1,NA,TRBJ1-6,TRBV7-6,TGTGCCAGCAGCACGGGACAGGGGTCCTATAATTCACCCCTCCACTTT,CASSTGQGSYNSPLHF
NA,NA,TRBJ1-4,TRBV12-3/TRBV12-4,TGTGCCAGCAGACTCGGGAGATTGGAAAAACTGTTTTTT,CASRLGRLEKLFF
NA,NA,TRBJ2-1,TRBV27,TGTGCCAGCAGTTCCCCCAACAGAGCAGAGAATGAGCAGTTCTTC,CASSSPNRAENEQFF
NA,NA,TRBJ2-5,TRBV18,TGTGCCAGCTCCCCAAGGGAGGAAGAGACCCAGTACTTC,CASSPREEETQYF
NA,few,TRBJ2-1,TRBV6-1,TGTGCCAGCAGTGAAAGCGTTAGGCGGAATGAGCAGTTCTTC,CASSESVRRNEQFF
TRBD2,NA,TRBJ2-1,TRBV7-6,TGTGCCAGCAGCGTCGGAGCGGGACCCAATGAGCAGTTCTTC,CASSVGAGPNEQFF
NA,NA,TRBJ1-1,TRBV7-9,TGTGCCAGCAGCCGCCCAGGGAACACTGAAGCTTTCTTT,CASSRPGNTEAFF
NA,few,TRBJ2-5,TRBV3-1/TRBV3-2,TGTGCCAGCAGCCGTAACCGAGCGGAGACCCAGTACTTC,CASSRNRAETQYF
NA,NA,TRBJ1-5,TRBV9,TGTGCCAGCACTCGGGGAGATGCGAGCAATCAGCCCCAGCATTTT,CASTRGDASNQPQHF
TRBD2,NA,TRBJ2-1,TRBV5-1,TGCGCCAGCAGCTCCGGGACTAGCGGGTGGCAAGCGGTTCAGTTCTTC,CASSSGTSGWQAVQFF
NA,NA,TRBJ1-2,TRBV27,TGTGCCAGCACCTCTCTGATGGGGAGCTATGGCTACACCTTC,CASTSLMGSYGYTF
NA,NA,TRBJ2-7,TRBV28,TGTGCCAGCAGTTCCCCGATGCGCTACGAGCAGTACTTC,CASSSPMRYEQYF
NA,NA,TRBJ1-1,TRBV7-3,TGTGCCAGCAGCTTCAGCGGCCCCTCAACTGAAGCTTTCTTT,CASSFSGPSTEAFF
NA,NA,TRBJ1-5,TRBV18,TGTGCCAGCTCACCACCGCAAGAGGTGGATCAGCCCCAGCATTTT,CASSPPQEVDQPQHF
NA,NA,TRBJ2-3,TRBV7-8,TGTGCCAGCAGCTTTAAAGACGGGACTCCCGATACGCAGTATTTT,CASSFKDGTPDTQYF
NA,NA,TRBJ2-7,TRBV29-1,TGCAGCGTTGAAGCCGGATCAGGGCGGAGAGAGCAGTACTTC,CSVEAGSGRREQYF
TRBD1,NA,TRBJ1-5,TRBV7-2,TGTGCCAGCAGCACAGGGGGCTTCAATCAGCCCCAGCATTTT,CASSTGGFNQPQHF
NA,NA,TRBJ2-1,TRBV3-1/TRBV3-2,TGTGCCAGCAGCCAAGGGGGTGTCTGGGGGCTGGACAATGAGCAGTTCTTC,CASSQGGVWGLDNEQFF
TRBD1,NA,TRBJ2-7,TRBV6-5,TGTGCCAGCAGTTACGGGGGACAGGGGTACGAGCAGTACTTC,CASSYGGQGYEQYF
NA,NA,TRBJ1-5,TRBV5-8,TGTGCCAGCAGCCGCATGGAGGGAAATCAGCCCCAGCATTTT,CASSRMEGNQPQHF
NA,once,TRBJ1-2,TRBV28,TGTGCCAGCAGTTTATCCCACAGGGAGGGCTATGGCTACACCTTC,CASSLSHREGYGYTF
TRBD1,NA,TRBJ2-4,TRBV7-9,TGTGCCAGCAGCTCCCCCGGGACAGGGACGATACTAGCCAAAAACATTCAGTACTTC,CASSSPGTGTILAKNIQYF
NA,NA,TRBJ2-1,TRBV9,TGTGCCAGCAGCGTAGATCAGGGTATGGGCAATGAGCAGTTCTTC,CASSVDQGMGNEQFF
TRBD1,NA,TRBJ1-1,TRBV28,TGTGCCAGCCGTGGACAGGGGTCTATCAGGAACACTGAAGCTTTCTTT,CASRGQGSIRNTEAFF
TRBD1,NA,TRBJ1-2,TRBV29-1,TGCAGCGTTGGGAGGGGGCCTAATGGCTACACCTTC,CSVGRGPNGYTF
NA,once,TRBJ2-1,TRBV28,TGTGCCAGCAGTTCCCTACAGGGGGGGCCCTACAATGAGCAGTTCTTC,CASSSLQGGPYNEQFF